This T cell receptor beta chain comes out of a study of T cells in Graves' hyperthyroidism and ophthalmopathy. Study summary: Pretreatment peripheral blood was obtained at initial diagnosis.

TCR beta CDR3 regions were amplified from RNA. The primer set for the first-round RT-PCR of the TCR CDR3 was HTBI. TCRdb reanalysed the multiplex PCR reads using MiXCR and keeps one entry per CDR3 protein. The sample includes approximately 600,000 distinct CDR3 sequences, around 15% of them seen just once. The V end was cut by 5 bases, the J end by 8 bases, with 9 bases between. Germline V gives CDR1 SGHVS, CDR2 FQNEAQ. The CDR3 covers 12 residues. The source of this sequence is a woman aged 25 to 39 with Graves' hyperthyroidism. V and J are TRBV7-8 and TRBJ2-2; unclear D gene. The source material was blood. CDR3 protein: CASSHREGELFF. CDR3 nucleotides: TGTGCCAGCAGCCATAGAGAGGGGGAGCTGTTTTTT.